A single T cell receptor beta chain is shown here with its context. Its target is not known. Treatment described: around 19 received Ad26.COV2.S at low or high dose, single or two shots; about 5 received placebo; per-sample allocation not given. Sampling was done on day 63 after the first vaccine or placebo injection. The sample came from a Boston adult aged 18-55 years. This specimen belongs to a study of Ad26.COV2.S vaccination and SARS-CoV-2 variants. Overall study findings and caveats: Among vaccine recipients, spike-specific TCR breadth exceeded that of placebo recipients.

This CDR3 comprises 13 residues. The germline CDR1 and CDR2 sequences are SGHAT and FQNNGV. With 0 bases removed from V and 5 bases from J, the gap between germline ends came to 7 bases. Assay: immunoSEQ multiplex PCR; the TCRdb copy retains only in-frame clones and omits some. The profile shows around 300,000 clones, 80% to 90% of them singletons. This specimen consisted of peripheral blood, obtained in a trial of Ad26.COV2.S vaccine versus placebo. The receptor was isolated from a person aged 18 to 65 who received the Ad26.COV2.S COVID-19 vaccine or a placebo. The rearrangement joins TRBV11-2 to TRBJ2-5, with a tentative D call TRBD2 (5 bases). CDR3 nucleotide sequence: TGTGCCAGCAGCTTAGATAGCGTGGAGACCCAGTACTTC. This translates into CASSLDSVETQYF. Filled out from reference TRBV11-2 and TRBJ2-5, the complete variable domain reads EAGVAQSPRYKIIEKRQSVAFWCNPISGHATLYWYQQILGQGPKLLIQFQNNGVVDDSQLPKDRFSAERLKGVDSTLKIQPAKLEDSAVYLCASSLDSVETQYFGPGTRLLVL.